The source of this T cell receptor (beta chain) is a study of blood T cell repertoires in COVID-19. Looking at the study overall: Nucleic acid was either cDNA or gDNA, and it came from T cells, B-cell-depleted T cells, or PBMCs.

In the authors' workflow: Nucleated cell number was recorded as an estimate derived from reference gene primer amplification. Sequencing was performed with immunoSEQ multiplex PCR; in TCRdb, only in-frame clones are kept and a portion is missing. D and trimming were read from the DNA, whereas the V and J calls and clone size are those reported in that table. Among approximately 120,000 clones listed, approximately 85% were seen once. Trimming took 5 bases from V and 5 from J; bases not matched to a gene: 9. This CDR3 has 15 amino acids. The germline gives CDR1 SGHRS, CDR2 YFSETQ. What was sequenced was peripheral blood. V gene TRBV5-1 combines with J gene TRBJ2-3; 9 positions match TRBD2. This clonotype was obtained from a human donor in a cohort sampled during active COVID-19. CDR3 region: CASSLGLATKDTQYF. DNA of the CDR3: TGCGCCAGCAGTCTAGGACTAGCGACAAAAGATACGCAGTATTTT.